Many counts were recorded for the clone carrying this T cell receptor (beta chain). As yet, its antigen is unknown. Germline and junction disagree at one end, which may indicate a read error. These data come from a study of HIV-infected children after antiretroviral therapy interruption. At the level of the study: Four children interrupted treatment; four stayed on continuous treatment. Most participating children were previously exposed to EBV and CMV. Interruption-arm sampling covered weeks 0, 12, interruption end (24 or 48), and about 3 years post-study. Study-level points and caveats: After treatment interruption started, naive CD4+ CDR3 overlap across time points dropped.

Noted treatment: PENTA 11 planned treatment interruption arm or continuous ART arm. The TCR library was built from RNA with a 3' RACE protocol and unique molecular identifiers. TCRdb analysed the 3' RACE reads with MiXCR anew, one entry per CDR3 protein. The table lists 70,000 to 90,000 distinct CDR3 sequences, about 6.3% of them singletons, with about 1.1% in the top ten. The CDR3 has 13 amino acids. CDR1 and CDR2 (germline): GTSNPN, SVGIG (reference sequence). The sample consisted of CD45RA+ CD4+ T cells from PBMCs, pooled from several time points, taken from a donor given antiretroviral therapy, either interrupted or continuous. Sample subset: naive CD4+ CD45RA+ CD45RO- T cells. This chain joins TRBV30 and TRBJ2-5; possibly TRBD2 for D (7 bases). The origin of this receptor is a pool of human donors with HIV. CDR3 nucleotides: TGTGCCTGGCTGGGGGGGCGCCGGGACACCCAGTACTTT. As protein: CAWLGGRRDTQYF.